A single sample gave rise to the 14 T cell receptor beta chains below, sequenced in a study of beta chain features in type 1 diabetes. The whole isolated RNA underwent reverse transcription, so sequencing captured expressed TCRB transcripts. Clones were read by immunoSEQ multiplex PCR, and TCRdb kept only the in-frame ones, dropping some. The sample lists 900,000 or so clones, roughly 15% occurring once. Material for sequencing was naive CD4+ T cells from blood. The receptors originated from a woman younger than 35 in good health.

This clone has just a few counts. The chain employs TRBV27 and TRBJ2-4; 10 positions match TRBD1. Germline-derived CDR1 and CDR2 are MNHEY and SMNVEV (reference sequence). The length of the CDR3 is 15 residues. Trimming at V came to 5 bases and at J to 8 bases, leaving 9 bases not matched to a gene. The CDR3 region is CASSNRDRGLDIQYF. The CDR3 bases are TGTGCCAGCAGTAACCGAGACAGGGGGCTAGACATTCAGTACTTC.

The chain joins TRBV4-3 to TRBJ2-7; 8 bases line up with TRBD2. In germline, CDR1 is LGHNA, CDR2 YSLEER. V shed 0 bases, J shed 3 bases, and the junction held 4 bases outside the gene matches. CDR3 size: 15 residues. The CDR3 bases are TGCGCCAGCAGCCAAGACATACTAGCGGACTACGAGCAGTACTTC. It translates to CASSQDILADYEQYF.

A few counts support this clone. CDR3 nucleotide sequence: TGTGCCAGCAGCTTGACTTGGGGGTTCACAGATACGCAGTATTTT. Translation gives CASSLTWGFTDTQYF. This chain joins TRBV5-6 and TRBJ2-3; possibly TRBD1 or TRBD2 for D (5 bases each). This CDR3 comprises 15 residues. The germline V and J ends were trimmed by 1 base and 2 bases, with 11 bases remaining between them. CDR1 and CDR2 (germline): SGHDT, YYEEEE.

J is TRBJ2-1 and V is TRBV11-2; D remains ambiguous. There are 11 residues in the CDR3. Germline V gene sequence: CDR1 SGHAT, CDR2 FQNNGV. Trimming took off 5 bases at V and 10 bases at J, with 9 bases between the two ends. The CDR3 nucleotides are TGTGCCAGCAGCACGCGAGGAGAGCAGTTCTTC. Amino acids: CASSTRGEQFF.

This clone has just a few counts. V gene TRBV2 combines with J gene TRBJ1-5, with D maybe TRBD1 (5 bases). Trimming left V 7 bases short and J 2 bases short, with 18 bases between. CDR1 SNHLY and CDR2 FYNNEI come from the germline V gene. The CDR3 has 16 amino acids. CDR3 nucleotide sequence: TGTGCCAGCACCGGAGAGGGGAGGGGTGGCAATCAGCCCCAGCATTTT. Protein sequence: CASTGEGRGGNQPQHF.

The chain recombines TRBV5-1 with TRBJ2-1, with TRBD1 identical over 7 bases. Germline CDR1 SGHRS, CDR2 YFSETQ. The CDR3 has 15 amino acids. Unmatched junction bases numbered 10, after V lost 0 bases and J lost 10 bases. The CDR3 protein is CASSLVLGQDPEQFF. The CDR3 nucleotides read TGCGCCAGCAGCTTGGTATTAGGACAGGACCCAGAGCAGTTCTTC. Supplemented by reference TRBV5-1 and TRBJ2-1, the full variable domain reads KAGVTQTPRYLIKTRGQQVTLSCSPISGHRSVSWYQQTPGQGLQFLFEYFSETQRNKGNFPGRFSGRQFSNSRSEMNVSTLELGDSALYLCASSLVLGQDPEQFFGPGTRLTVL.

The chain joins TRBV19 to TRBJ1-1, with D perhaps matching TRBD1 (6 bases). Germline assignment: CDR1 LNHDA and CDR2 SQIVND (reference sequence). This CDR3 has 12 residues. Trimming stripped 10 bases from V and 1 base from J, with 10 bases between. CDR3 in amino acids: CAITGQNTEAFF. CDR3 nucleotide sequence: TGTGCCATTACAGGGCAGAACACTGAAGCTTTCTTT.

This chain uses TRBV15 with TRBJ2-7; tentative D call: TRBD2 (6 bases). The CDR3 loop spans 16 amino acids. V dropped 3 bases and J dropped 3 bases, with 18 bases sitting between them. Germline lookup yields CDR1 LNHNV and CDR2 YYDKDF (reference sequence). The CDR3 region has the DNA TGTGCCACCAGCAGGGGAGGCCAATCCCACTACTACGAGCAGTACTTC. Protein: CATSRGGQSHYYEQYF.

In this sample, this clone turned up a few times. The V gene is TRBV5-1, the J gene TRBJ2-7, with unresolved D. Germline CDR1 reads SGHRS; CDR2 reads YFSETQ. Trimming took 0 bases from V and 0 from J, leaving 7 bases between them. The CDR3 is made up of 14 amino acids. The CDR3 sequence is CASSLAESSYEQYF. The CDR3 DNA reads TGCGCCAGCAGCTTGGCGGAGAGCTCCTACGAGCAGTACTTC.

This clone was counted a few times. V usage is TRBV10-3 and J usage is TRBJ2-1; tentative D call: TRBD2 (10 bases). CDR3 length equals 19 residues. CDR1 and CDR2 from the germline V gene are ENHRY and SYGVKD. V was clipped by 2 bases and J by 12 bases, with 32 bases between them. This CDR3 reads CAISERDRVALAGGRGQFF. DNA of the CDR3: TGTGCCATCAGTGAGAGGGACAGGGTCGCGTTAGCGGGAGGCCGTGGGCAGTTCTTC.

This clone was seen repeatedly, ten times or more. The chain recombines TRBV14 with TRBJ1-4, with 8 bases that match TRBD1. The J segment lost 2 bases and the V segment lost 4 bases, leaving 3 bases of the junction unmatched. This CDR3 spans 15 amino acids. Germline V gene lookup returns CDR1 SGHDN and CDR2 FVKESK. The CDR3 is CASSRRTGTNEKLFF. In nucleotides, the CDR3 is TGTGCCAGCAGCCGTCGGACAGGGACTAATGAAAAACTGTTTTTT.

The chain has TRBV5-1 and TRBJ2-1, with D hard to call. The CDR3 extends over 16 amino acids. Looked up from germline, CDR1 is SGHRS and CDR2 is YFSETQ. The V gene lost 0 bases and the J gene lost 7 bases, with 17 bases spanning the gap. CDR3: CASSLARWFQQNEQFF. The CDR3 coding sequence is TGCGCCAGCAGCTTGGCTCGGTGGTTTCAACAGAATGAGCAGTTCTTC. The full variable domain, with the rest looked up from reference TRBV5-1 and TRBJ2-1, is KAGVTQTPRYLIKTRGQQVTLSCSPISGHRSVSWYQQTPGQGLQFLFEYFSETQRNKGNFPGRFSGRQFSNSRSEMNVSTLELGDSALYLCASSLARWFQQNEQFFGPGTRLTVL.

The chain links TRBV28 to TRBJ2-3; D ambiguous. V dropped 6 bases and J dropped 3 bases, with 7 bases sitting between them. This CDR3 comprises 12 residues. From germline, CDR1 is MDHEN and CDR2 SYDVKM. The CDR3 sequence: CASSSFTDTQYF. CDR3 sequence (DNA): TGTGCCAGCAGCTCATTTACAGATACGCAGTATTTT.

The chain is built from TRBV11-2 and TRBJ2-7; 8 nucleotides match TRBD1. The CDR3 runs 13 residues. The V gene's germline CDR1 is SGHAT and CDR2 FQNNGV. V lost 5 bases to trimming and J lost 6 bases; unmatched junction nucleotides: 6. In DNA form, the CDR3 reads TGTGCCAGCAGCCGGACAGGGTTAGGCGAGCAGTACTTC. It yields the protein CASSRTGLGEQYF.